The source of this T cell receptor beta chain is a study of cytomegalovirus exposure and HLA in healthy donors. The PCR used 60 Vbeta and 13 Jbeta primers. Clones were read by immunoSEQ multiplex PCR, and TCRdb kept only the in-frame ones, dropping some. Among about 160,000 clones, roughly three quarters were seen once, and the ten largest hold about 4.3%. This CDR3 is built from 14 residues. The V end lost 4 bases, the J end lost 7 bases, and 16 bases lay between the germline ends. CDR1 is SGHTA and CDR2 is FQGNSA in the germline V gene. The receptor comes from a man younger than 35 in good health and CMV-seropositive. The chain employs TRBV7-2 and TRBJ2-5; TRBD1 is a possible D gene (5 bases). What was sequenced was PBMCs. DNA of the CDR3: TGTGCCAGCAGCTCGGGCCAGGGCCCGGCGACCCAGTACTTC. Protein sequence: CASSSGQGPATQYF.